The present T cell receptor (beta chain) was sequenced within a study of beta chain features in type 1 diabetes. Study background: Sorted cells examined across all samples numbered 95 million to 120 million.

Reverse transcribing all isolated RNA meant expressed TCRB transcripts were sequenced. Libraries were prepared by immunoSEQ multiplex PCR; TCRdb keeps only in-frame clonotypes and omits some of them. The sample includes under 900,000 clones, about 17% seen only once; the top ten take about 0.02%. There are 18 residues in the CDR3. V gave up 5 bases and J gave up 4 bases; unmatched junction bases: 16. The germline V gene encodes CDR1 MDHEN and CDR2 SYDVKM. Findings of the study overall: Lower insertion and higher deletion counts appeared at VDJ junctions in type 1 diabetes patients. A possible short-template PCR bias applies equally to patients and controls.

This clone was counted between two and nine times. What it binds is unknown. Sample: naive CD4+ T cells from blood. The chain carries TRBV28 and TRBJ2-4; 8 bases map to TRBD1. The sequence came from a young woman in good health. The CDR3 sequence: CASSPSGTGRRVKNIQYF. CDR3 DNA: TGTGCCAGCAGTCCGTCCGGGACAGGACGACGAGTGAAAAACATTCAGTACTTC.